Presented here are 30 T cell receptor beta chains from one specimen sequenced in a study of blood T cells in healthy people across ages. It was with a sample-barcoded 5' primer and a J-beta primer mix that a second PCR of roughly 7 to 12 cycles was run. TCRdb reprocessed the 5' RACE reads with MiXCR, giving one entry per CDR3 protein. The sample lists fewer than 800,000 distinct CDR3 sequences; about 30% were seen once. Material: blood. The source of these receptors is a woman older than 75 in good health.

This clonotype has at least ten counts. The rearrangement uses TRBV9 and TRBJ2-7; 7 bases line up with TRBD2. Unmatched junction bases numbered 13, after V lost 6 bases and J lost 7 bases. Germline V lookup: CDR1 SGDLS, CDR2 YYNGEE. CDR3 length: 14 residues. The CDR3 here is CASTLGEGSWEQYF. DNA for the CDR3: TGTGCCAGCACCCTGGGGGAGGGTAGTTGGGAGCAGTACTTC.

This clonotype was seen a handful of times. This chain joins TRBV9 and TRBJ1-6; 7 positions agree with TRBD1. Germline V gene sequence: CDR1 SGDLS, CDR2 YYNGEE. V shed 3 bases and J 4 bases; nucleotides not matched to a gene: 7. The CDR3 sequence is 16 residues long. CDR3 sequence reads: CASSETGTAYNSPLHF. Here the CDR3 DNA reads TGTGCCAGCAGCGAGACTGGGACAGCGTATAATTCACCCCTCCACTTT. The variable domain in full, with the rest retrieved from reference TRBV9 and TRBJ1-6, is DSGVTQTPKHLITATGQRVTLRCSPRSGDLSVYWYQQSLDQGLQFLIQYYNGEERAKGNILERFSAQQFPDLHSELNLSSLELGDSALYFCASSETGTAYNSPLHFGNGTRLTVT.

The rearrangement links TRBV5-1 to TRBJ2-3; no clear D. Germline CDR1 reads SGHRS; CDR2 reads YFSETQ. This CDR3 is 14 amino acids long. V was trimmed by 0 bases and J by 4 bases, leaving 9 bases between them. CDR3 in amino acids: CASSLAVRADTQYF. CDR3 sequence (DNA): TGCGCCAGCAGCTTGGCCGTTCGGGCAGATACGCAGTATTTT.

The rearrangement uses TRBV7-2 and TRBJ1-5, with 9 bases that match TRBD1. The CDR3 is 17 amino acids. In germline, CDR1 is SGHTA, CDR2 FQGNSA. Losses at the gene ends were 1 base for V and 1 base for J; bases not matched to a gene: 5. Here the CDR3 reads CASSLGTGALSNQPQHF. CDR3 coding DNA: TGTGCCAGCAGCTTAGGGACAGGGGCCCTCAGCAATCAGCCCCAGCATTTT.

This clonotype occurred many times. The chain links TRBV25-1 to TRBJ1-2, with TRBD1 identical over 8 bases. V trimming: 3 bases; J trimming: 10 bases; junction bases outside the gene matches: 1. CDR1 is MGHDK and CDR2 is SYGVNS in the germline V gene. The CDR3 has 11 residues. The CDR3 is CASSEDRDYTF. In DNA form, the CDR3 reads TGTGCCAGCAGTGAGGACAGGGACTACACCTTC.

The CDR3 nucleotides are TGTGCCAGCAGCCGTAAATCCGGGACAGGGGGCGTTTCCCACTATGGCTACACCTTC. It specifies CASSRKSGTGGVSHYGYTF. V is TRBV5-8 and J is TRBJ1-2, with 12 nucleotides matching TRBD1. The CDR3 has 19 residues. The germline V gene has CDR1 SGHTS and CDR2 YDEGEE. The trim removed 4 bases at V and 3 bases at J, leaving 16 bases unmatched. Combining the CDR3 with reference TRBV5-8 and TRBJ1-2 gives the whole variable domain EAGVTQSPTHLIKTRGQQATLRCSPISGHTSVYWYQQALGLGLQFLLWYDEGEERNRGNFPPRFSGRQFPNYSSELNVNALELEDSALYLCASSRKSGTGGVSHYGYTFGSGTRLTVV.

This chain joins TRBV29-1 and TRBJ2-5; D is possibly TRBD2 (5 bases). From germline, CDR1 is SQVTM and CDR2 ANQGSEA. The germline V and J ends were trimmed by 2 bases and 5 bases, with 15 bases remaining between them. The CDR3 has 14 amino acids. Written as DNA, the CDR3 is TGCAGCGTTGAATCATTGAGGGAGAGGGAGACCCAGTACTTC. Amino acids: CSVESLRERETQYF.

This chain connects TRBV7-3 to TRBJ2-7; 8 nucleotides agree with TRBD2. The J call may be faulty, since TRBJ2-5 better matches the DNA end. There are 15 residues in the CDR3. Germline V gene lookup returns CDR1 SGHTA and CDR2 FQGTGA. As DNA, the CDR3 is TGTGCCAGCAGCTCAAGCGGGGGCCGGGGGGGGACCCAGTACTTC. As protein: CASSSSGGRGGTQYF.

The V and J genes are TRBV7-9 and TRBJ2-1; 9 nucleotides match TRBD1. CDR1 SEHNR and CDR2 FQNEAQ come from the germline V gene (reference sequence). Trimming removed 5 bases from V and 7 bases from J; junction bases left unmatched: 9. The CDR3 runs to 15 residues. CDR3 nucleotide sequence: TGTGCCAGCAGCGAAGCACAGGGGGCGCTGAATGAGCAGTTCTTC. Its protein product is CASSEAQGALNEQFF.

This clonotype occurred many times. The chain's CDR3 is CSARRSASYEQYF. As DNA, the CDR3 is TGCAGTGCTAGGCGGTCTGCCTCCTACGAGCAGTACTTC. The chain couples TRBV20-1 to TRBJ2-7; no clear D gene. V gave up 3 bases and J gave up 0 bases, with 9 bases separating them. Germline lookup yields CDR1 DFQATT and CDR2 SNEGSKA (reference sequence). This CDR3 has 13 residues.

The table lists this clonotype with many counts. This rearrangement joins TRBV15 to TRBJ2-5; 15 bases agree with TRBD2. Trimming took 2 bases from V and 5 from J; bases not matched to a gene: 12. CDR3 length equals 19 residues. Germline V gene data show CDR1 as LNHNV and CDR2 as YYDKDF (reference sequence). Written as DNA, the CDR3 is TGTGCCACCAGCAGACCAAGGACTAGCGGGGGGGCCTGGTTGGAGACCCAGTACTTC. Amino acids: CATSRPRTSGGAWLETQYF.

This clonotype was seen many times. V usage is TRBV25-1 and J usage is TRBJ2-1; the D gene is possibly TRBD2 (6 bases). The V gene lost 3 bases and the J gene lost 5 bases, with 14 bases spanning the gap. Germline loops: CDR1 MGHDK, CDR2 SYGVNS. The length of the CDR3 is 15 residues. CDR3 in DNA: TGTGCCAGCAGTGATCCGGGACTTCGGGACAATGAGCAGTTCTTC. Its protein is CASSDPGLRDNEQFF.

This clonotype has a count of ten or more. The genes are TRBV7-2 and TRBJ2-3; TRBD1 aligns across 7 bases. J lost 2 bases, V lost 5 bases, and 10 bases had no gene match. The CDR3 is 16 amino acids. The germline V gene encodes CDR1 SGHTA and CDR2 FQGNSA. DNA for the CDR3: TGTGCCAGCAGCATTCCCGGGACAGCGTTCACAGATACGCAGTATTTT. Translated: CASSIPGTAFTDTQYF.

This clonotype was detected ten times or more. CDR3 DNA: TGTGCCAGCAGCTTCCCCGGGACTCGAGGGGGTGGCTACACCTTC. It encodes CASSFPGTRGGGYTF. The chain combines TRBV7-2 with TRBJ1-2; D is perhaps TRBD1 (6 bases). The germline V and J ends were trimmed by 3 bases and 7 bases, with 18 bases remaining between them. This CDR3 region has 15 residues. Germline V CDR1 and CDR2: SGHTA, FQGNSA.

The V call is TRBV11-3, the J call TRBJ2-1; perhaps TRBD2 as D (6 bases). The CDR3 covers 14 residues. Per the germline V gene, CDR1 is SGHNT and CDR2 is YENEEA. With 5 bases removed from V and 6 bases from J, the gap between germline ends came to 14 bases. The CDR3 nucleotides read TGTGCCAGCAGCACTGACCCTAGCGCCAATGAGCAGTTCTTC. Protein product: CASSTDPSANEQFF.

V usage is TRBV12-3 or TRBV12-4 and J usage is TRBJ2-7; 9 bases are shared with TRBD1. The J call could be wrong; TRBJ2-4 is a better fit for the DNA end. CDR3 length equals 14 residues. CDR3 DNA sequence: TGTGCCAGCACCTCCGGGACAGGGTCTTACATTCAGTACTTC. Its protein is CASTSGTGSYIQYF.

This clonotype was detected ten times or more. The chain couples TRBV18 to TRBJ2-7; 7 bases are shared with TRBD1. V lost 3 bases to trimming and J lost 5 bases; unmatched junction nucleotides: 7. This CDR3 is 14 amino acids long. Looked up from germline, CDR1 is KGHSH and CDR2 is LQKENI. CDR3 loop: CASSPMTGPNEQYF. The DNA for the CDR3 is TGTGCCAGCTCACCGATGACAGGGCCCAACGAGCAGTACTTC. The full variable domain, its missing parts supplied by reference TRBV18 and TRBJ2-7, is NAGVMQNPRHLVRRRGQEARLRCSPMKGHSHVYWYRQLPEEGLKFMVYLQKENIIDESGMPKERFSAEFPKEGPSILRIQQVVRGDSAAYFCASSPMTGPNEQYFGPGTRLTVT.

CDR3 region: CSARALAGGRDTQYF. The CDR3 DNA is TGCAGTGCTAGAGCCCTCGCGGGGGGGCGAGATACGCAGTATTTT. The chain employs TRBV20-1 and TRBJ2-3; 9 bases are shared with TRBD2. V shed 1 base and J 5 bases; nucleotides not matched to a gene: 7. CDR3 length: 15 residues. Per the germline V gene, CDR1 is DFQATT and CDR2 is SNEGSKA (reference sequence).

This chain uses TRBV20-1 with TRBJ2-1, with a weak D call TRBD2 (6 bases). Germline CDR1 DFQATT, CDR2 SNEGSKA (reference sequence). The V gene lost 0 bases and the J gene lost 4 bases, with 16 bases spanning the gap. The CDR3 has 16 amino acids. DNA for the CDR3: TGCAGTGCTAGAGATCGGGGACTGCCCCCTTACAATGAGCAGTTCTTC. Protein: CSARDRGLPPYNEQFF.

This clonotype appeared many times. The rearrangement joins TRBV4-3 to TRBJ1-4, with D hard to call. V lost 3 bases and J 5 bases, leaving 13 bases between the germline ends. Germline-derived CDR1 and CDR2 are LGHNA and YSLEER. CDR3 length: 15 residues. CDR3 region: CASSQAPMTNEKLFF. CDR3 DNA sequence: TGCGCCAGCAGCCAGGCTCCCATGACAAATGAAAAACTGTTTTTT.

This clonotype showed up just a few times. At one end the junction does not follow the germline gene, possibly because of a read error. The V gene is TRBV5-1, the J gene TRBJ2-7; TRBD2 agrees at 13 bases. The CDR3 contains 15 residues. From germline, CDR1 is SGHRS and CDR2 YFSETQ. Here the CDR3 DNA reads TGCGTCAGCAGCCCTTGGACTAGCGGGGGCTACGAGCAGTACTTC. Translated: CVSSPWTSGGYEQYF.

The count of this clonotype is one. This chain connects TRBV7-2 to TRBJ2-5; TRBD2 matches at 7 bases. The CDR3 extends over 17 amino acids. The trim removed 4 bases at V and 13 bases at J, leaving 24 bases unmatched. The germline V gene has CDR1 SGHTA and CDR2 FQGNSA. The CDR3 loop reads CASSSRVGLAANNERYF. In DNA form, the CDR3 reads TGTGCCAGCAGCTCGAGGGTGGGGCTAGCGGCGAACAATGAGCGGTACTTC.

This clonotype was detected a few times. The rearrangement uses TRBV3-1 and TRBJ2-7, with a possible D match to TRBD1 (5 bases). V lost 2 bases to trimming and J lost 5 bases, with 13 bases between them. Germline V gene data show CDR1 as LGHDT and CDR2 as YNNKEL (reference sequence). The CDR3 totals 14 residues. CDR3 loop: CASSQWVQAHEQYF. The CDR3 nucleotides read TGTGCCAGCAGCCAATGGGTACAGGCCCACGAGCAGTACTTC.

This clonotype was counted many times. V usage is TRBV6-5 and J usage is TRBJ2-7; D ambiguous. CDR3 length: 13 residues. The V end lost 6 bases, the J end lost 9 bases, and 18 bases lay between the germline ends. Germline loops: CDR1 MNHEY, CDR2 SVGAGI. The CDR3 sequence is CASSPLTSKVQYF. The CDR3, as DNA: TGTGCCAGCAGCCCCTTGACATCGAAGGTGCAGTACTTC.

There are many counts of this clonotype. The rearrangement links TRBV10-3 to TRBJ2-7, with no clear D. Germline V gene data show CDR1 as ENHRY and CDR2 as SYGVKD. Trimming removed 6 bases at V and 4 bases at J, with 7 bases between. The CDR3 is 11 residues long. Here the CDR3 DNA reads TGTGCCATCAGGGACGATTACGAGCAGTACTTC. It codes for CAIRDDYEQYF.

This clonotype was seen many times. The chain is built from TRBV5-1 and TRBJ1-2, with D possibly TRBD1 on 5 matching bases. The germline gives CDR1 SGHRS, CDR2 YFSETQ. V was cut by 3 bases and J by 5 bases, with 17 bases left in between. CDR3 size: 15 residues. The CDR3 reads CASSSEGRAGYGYTF. The CDR3 DNA reads as TGCGCCAGCAGCTCCGAGGGCAGGGCGGGATATGGCTACACCTTC.

In its sample, this clonotype was seen a few times. The chain links TRBV29-1 to TRBJ2-5; TRBD1 or TRBD2 may be the D gene (6 bases each). Germline loops: CDR1 SQVTM, CDR2 ANQGSEA. V was pared by 4 bases and J by 4 bases, with 10 bases between. The CDR3 consists of 12 residues. DNA of the CDR3: TGCAGCGTTGTTCGGGGGCGAGAGACCCAGTACTTC. Amino acid sequence: CSVVRGRETQYF.

This clonotype was seen many times. The rearrangement uses TRBV4-3 and TRBJ2-3, with D possibly being TRBD2 (6 bases). Trimming cost V 6 bases and J 5 bases, with 6 bases left between them. The length of the CDR3 is 11 residues. In germline, CDR1 is LGHNA, CDR2 YSLEER. Here the CDR3 reads CASRGGDTQYF. The CDR3 DNA follows: TGCGCCAGCAGGGGAGGAGATACGCAGTATTTT.

This clonotype was counted many times. The gene calls are TRBV29-1 and TRBJ2-7; a possible D gene is TRBD1 (6 bases). V lost 6 bases and J 4 bases, leaving 10 bases between the germline ends. Germline CDR1 reads SQVTM; CDR2 reads ANQGSEA. CDR3 size: 11 residues. CDR3 nucleotides: TGCAGCGTAAGAACAGGGTACGAGCAGTACTTC. This gives the protein CSVRTGYEQYF.

Many counts were recorded for this clonotype. V gene TRBV4-3 combines with J gene TRBJ2-7; the D is unclear. V was cut by 2 bases and J by 1 base, with 9 bases left in between. The germline CDR1 and CDR2 sequences are LGHNA and YSLEER. The CDR3 contains 14 residues. CDR3 in amino acids: CASSQWTASYEQYF. CDR3 in DNA: TGCGCCAGCAGCCAATGGACGGCTTCCTACGAGCAGTACTTC.